A selection of T cell receptor beta chains follows, all from one sample in a study of identifying expanded T cells in peripheral blood. Generated by immunoSEQ multiplex PCR, the TCRdb table keeps only in-frame clones and is missing some. This sample has some 100,000 clones, with around 85% found just once. Material for sequencing was blood. The receptor source for this set is a person between 18 and 69 years old in good health. The conserved cysteine and the conserved F or W are not part of the CDR3 here.

J | V | CDR3
TRBJ2-3 | TRBV19 | ASSIGLWTPGGKDTQY
TRBJ2-1 | TRBV10-3 | AISEYWEGRRNNEQF
TRBJ2-7 | TRBV27 | ASSFAWSNLGGQY
TRBJ2-3 | TRBV4-3 | ASRRTPTGRASTDTQY
TRBJ1-6 | TRBV4-3 | ASPFRGPNSPLH
TRBJ1-2 | TRBV27 | ASRGDRGRNGYT
TRBJ1-1 | TRBV9 | ASSVVPGGSEAF
TRBJ1-1 | TRBV14 | ASSPFTSDNTEAF
TRBJ2-1 | TRBV14 | ASSRDPKRGADNEQF
TRBJ2-7 | TRBV5-6 | ASRSAYEQY
TRBJ2-5 | TRBV5-6 | ASRQGQETQY
TRBJ1-2 | TRBV19 | ASKGPPGGYT
TRBJ2-3 | TRBV1 | TSSQALPSRGVQY
TRBJ2-7 | TRBV18 | ASSPPLRGNTYEQY
TRBJ2-1 | TRBV7-2 | ASSPRSADEQF
TRBJ2-3 | TRBV7-2 | ASSRSPRASGTTDTQY
TRBJ1-2 | TRBV19 | ASSEQGSVYGYT
TRBJ2-4 | TRBV19 | ASSPGNKNIQY
TRBJ1-1 | TRBV23-1 | ASSRGHMNTEAF
TRBJ2-5 | TRBV2 | ASMYQETQY
TRBJ1-1 | TRBV27 | ASSLSSGTGEAF
TRBJ2-5 | TRBV5-5 | ASSSRRQQETQY
TRBJ2-2 | TRBV4-3 | ASSQYTTGTGELF
TRBJ1-1 | TRBV7-9 | ASSRDRGLTEAF
TRBJ2-1 | TRBV12-5 | ASGLPLRVSVVDEQF
TRBJ1-1 | TRBV18 | ASSPYGTGGDTEAF
TRBJ1-1 | TRBV6-5 | ASSYNTVNTEAF
TRBJ1-2 | TRBV6-5 | ASRSGQGVYGYT
TRBJ1-3 | TRBV7-9 | ASSLRTAGSGNTIY
TRBJ1-2 | TRBV27 | ASSSSGSINYGYT
TRBJ1-5 | TRBV29-1 | SVEGYSNQPQH
TRBJ2-5 | TRBV5-1 | ASSFLGSGGGTETQY
TRBJ1-4 | TRBV5-6 | ASSLSTETNEKLF
TRBJ1-3 | TRBV6-5 | ASSYQGTIY
TRBJ2-3 | TRBV5-8 | ASSLPLGGEITDTQY
TRBJ2-1 | TRBV29-1 | SVPSTGEQF
TRBJ2-7 | TRBV5-1 | ASSFGTELTYEQY
TRBJ2-1 | TRBV7-8 | ASSLAYGGLEGEQF
TRBJ2-7 | TRBV7-2 | ASSFGGAPYEQY
TRBJ2-7 | TRBV4-3 | ASSRGQGADEQY
TRBJ1-2 | TRBV6-1 | ASVGPGGAYGYT
TRBJ2-7 | TRBV7-2 | ASSLFGRGDYEQY
TRBJ2-2 | TRBV2 | ASTGEQNTGELF
TRBJ2-1 | TRBV4-3 | ASSLGAGAVYNEQF
TRBJ2-7 | TRBV7-9 | ASSLTPTYEQY
TRBJ2-1 | TRBV5-1 | ASSSSVTSDYNEQF
TRBJ1-6 | TRBV30 | AWSSPRGPYNSPLH
TRBJ2-3 | TRBV11-2 | ASSLIGWGTDTQY
TRBJ1-5 | TRBV7-2 | ASRISGGLGNQPQH
TRBJ1-1 | TRBV19 | ASSIGTGMNTEAF
TRBJ2-1 | TRBV4-3 | ASSPRVWTSNEQF
TRBJ2-7 | TRBV6-5 | ASRKTGGAEQY
TRBJ2-1 | TRBV5-4 | ASSKGTLTGYNEQF